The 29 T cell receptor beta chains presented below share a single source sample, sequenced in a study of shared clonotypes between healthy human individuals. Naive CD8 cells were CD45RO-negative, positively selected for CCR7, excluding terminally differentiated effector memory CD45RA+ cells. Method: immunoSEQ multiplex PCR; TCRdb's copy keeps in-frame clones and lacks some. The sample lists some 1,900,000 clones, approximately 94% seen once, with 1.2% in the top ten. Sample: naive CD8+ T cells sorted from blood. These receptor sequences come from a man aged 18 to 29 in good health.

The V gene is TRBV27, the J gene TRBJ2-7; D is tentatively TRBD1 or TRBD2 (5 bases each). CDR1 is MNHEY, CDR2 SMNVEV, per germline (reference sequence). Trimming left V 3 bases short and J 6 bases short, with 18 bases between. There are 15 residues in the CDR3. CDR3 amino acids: CASSLVGVGTLEQYF. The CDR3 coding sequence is TGTGCCAGCAGTTTGGTTGGAGTAGGGACCCTCGAGCAGTACTTC.

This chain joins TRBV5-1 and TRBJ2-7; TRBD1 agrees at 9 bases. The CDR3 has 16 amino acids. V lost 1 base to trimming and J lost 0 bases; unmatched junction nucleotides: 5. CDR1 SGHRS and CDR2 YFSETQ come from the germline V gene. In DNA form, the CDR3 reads TGCGCCAGCAGCTTGTCTCCGGGACAGGGCTCCTACGAGCAGTACTTC. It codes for CASSLSPGQGSYEQYF.

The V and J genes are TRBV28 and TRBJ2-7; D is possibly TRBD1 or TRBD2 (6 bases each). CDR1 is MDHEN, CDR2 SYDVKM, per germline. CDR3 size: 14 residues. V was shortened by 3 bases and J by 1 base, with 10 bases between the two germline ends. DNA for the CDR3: TGTGCCAGCAGTTTCCGGGGGCCTTCCTACGAGCAGTACTTC. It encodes CASSFRGPSYEQYF. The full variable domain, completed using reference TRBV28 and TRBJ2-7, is DVKVTQSSRYLVKRTGEKVFLECVQDMDHENMFWYRQDPGLGLRLIYFSYDVKMKEKGDIPEGYSVSREKKERFSLILESASTNQTSMYLCASSFRGPSYEQYFGPGTRLTVT.

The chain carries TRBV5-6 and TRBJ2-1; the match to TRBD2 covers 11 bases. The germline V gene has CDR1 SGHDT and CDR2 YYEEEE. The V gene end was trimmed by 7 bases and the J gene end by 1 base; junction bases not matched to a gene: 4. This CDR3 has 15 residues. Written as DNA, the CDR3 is TGTGCCAGCCGCACTAGCGGGGGTTCCTACAATGAGCAGTTCTTC. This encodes CASRTSGGSYNEQFF.

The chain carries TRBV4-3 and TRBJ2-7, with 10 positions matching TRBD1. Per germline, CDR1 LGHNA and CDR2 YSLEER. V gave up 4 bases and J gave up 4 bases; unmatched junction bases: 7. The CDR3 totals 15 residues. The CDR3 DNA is TGCGCCAGCAGCCTATCGGACAGGGGGGGATACGAGCAGTACTTC. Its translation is CASSLSDRGGYEQYF.

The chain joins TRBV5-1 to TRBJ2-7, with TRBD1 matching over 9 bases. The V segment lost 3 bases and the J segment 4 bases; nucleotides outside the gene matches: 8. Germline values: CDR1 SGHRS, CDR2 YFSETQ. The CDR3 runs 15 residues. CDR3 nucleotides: TGCGCCAGCAGCTGGACCGGGACAGGGATTTACGAGCAGTACTTC. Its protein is CASSWTGTGIYEQYF.

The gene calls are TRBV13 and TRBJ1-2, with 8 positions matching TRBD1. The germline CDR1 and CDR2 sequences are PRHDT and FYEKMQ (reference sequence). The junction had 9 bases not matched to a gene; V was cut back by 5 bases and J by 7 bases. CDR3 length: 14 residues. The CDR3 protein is CASSVGQVLGGYTF. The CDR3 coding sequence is TGTGCCAGCAGCGTGGGACAGGTCCTAGGTGGCTACACCTTC.

CDR3: CASSLSGTGGSYEQFF. DNA of the CDR3: TGTGCCAGCAGCCTTTCCGGGACAGGGGGAAGCTATGAGCAGTTCTTC. V gene TRBV11-2 combines with J gene TRBJ2-1, with 11 bases aligning to TRBD1. This CDR3 is 16 amino acids long. CDR1 is SGHAT and CDR2 is FQNNGV in the germline V gene. The V and J ends lost 5 bases and 8 bases, in that order; junction bases with no gene match: 11.

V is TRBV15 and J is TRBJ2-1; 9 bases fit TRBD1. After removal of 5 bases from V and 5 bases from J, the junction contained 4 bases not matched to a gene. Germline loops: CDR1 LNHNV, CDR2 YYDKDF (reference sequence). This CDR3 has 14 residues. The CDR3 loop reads CATSLWTGDNEQFF. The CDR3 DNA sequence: TGTGCCACCAGCTTATGGACAGGGGACAATGAGCAGTTCTTC.

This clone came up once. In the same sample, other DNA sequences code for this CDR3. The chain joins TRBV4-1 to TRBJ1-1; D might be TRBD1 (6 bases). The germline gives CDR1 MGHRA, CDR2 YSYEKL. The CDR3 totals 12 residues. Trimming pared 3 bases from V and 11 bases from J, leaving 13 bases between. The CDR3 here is CASSHLGGEAFF. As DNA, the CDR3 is TGCGCCAGCAGCCATTTAGGGGGTGAGGCTTTCTTT.

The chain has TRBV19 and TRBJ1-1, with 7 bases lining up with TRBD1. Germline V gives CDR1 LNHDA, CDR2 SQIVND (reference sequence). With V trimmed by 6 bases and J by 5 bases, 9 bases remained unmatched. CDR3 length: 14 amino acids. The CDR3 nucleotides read TGTGCCAGTAGCCCCCCGGAGGGGGCAACTGAAGCTTTCTTT. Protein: CASSPPEGATEAFF.

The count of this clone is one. CDR3 in DNA: TGTGCCAGCAGTGTACATGGACAGGGGAACACTGAAGCTTTCTTT. Translated, it gives CASSVHGQGNTEAFF. This sequence joins TRBV6-1 and TRBJ1-1; 8 nucleotides agree with TRBD1. Germline lookup yields CDR1 MNHNS and CDR2 SASEGT. This CDR3 has 15 residues. V was clipped by 4 bases and J by 1 base; unmatched bases: 5.

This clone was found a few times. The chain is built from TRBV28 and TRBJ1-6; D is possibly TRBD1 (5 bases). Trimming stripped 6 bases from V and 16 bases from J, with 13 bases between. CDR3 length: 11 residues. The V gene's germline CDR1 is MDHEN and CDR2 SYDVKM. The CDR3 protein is CASSLGTALHF. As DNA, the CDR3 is TGTGCCAGCAGCCTGGGGACCGCACTCCACTTT. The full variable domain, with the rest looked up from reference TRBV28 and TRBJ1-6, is DVKVTQSSRYLVKRTGEKVFLECVQDMDHENMFWYRQDPGLGLRLIYFSYDVKMKEKGDIPEGYSVSREKKERFSLILESASTNQTSMYLCASSLGTALHFGNGTRLTVT.

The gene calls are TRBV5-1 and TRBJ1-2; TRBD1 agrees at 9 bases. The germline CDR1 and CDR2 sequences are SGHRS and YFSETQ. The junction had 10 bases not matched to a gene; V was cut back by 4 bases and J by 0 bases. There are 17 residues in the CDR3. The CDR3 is CASSMDPGQGTNYGYTF. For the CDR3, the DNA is TGCGCCAGCAGCATGGACCCGGGACAGGGCACTAACTATGGCTACACCTTC.

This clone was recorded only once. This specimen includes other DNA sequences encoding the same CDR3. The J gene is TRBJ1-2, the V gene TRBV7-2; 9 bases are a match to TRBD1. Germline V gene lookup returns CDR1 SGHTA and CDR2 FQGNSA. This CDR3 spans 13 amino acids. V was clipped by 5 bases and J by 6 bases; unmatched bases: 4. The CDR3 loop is CASSVDRGNGYTF. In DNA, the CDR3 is TGTGCCAGCAGCGTGGACAGGGGTAATGGCTACACCTTC.

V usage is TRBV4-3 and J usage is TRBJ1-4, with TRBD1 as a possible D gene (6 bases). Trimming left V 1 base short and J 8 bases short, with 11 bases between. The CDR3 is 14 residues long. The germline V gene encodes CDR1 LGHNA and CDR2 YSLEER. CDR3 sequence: CASSQVQGYEKLFF. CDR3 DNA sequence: TGCGCCAGCAGCCAAGTACAGGGTTACGAAAAACTGTTTTTT.

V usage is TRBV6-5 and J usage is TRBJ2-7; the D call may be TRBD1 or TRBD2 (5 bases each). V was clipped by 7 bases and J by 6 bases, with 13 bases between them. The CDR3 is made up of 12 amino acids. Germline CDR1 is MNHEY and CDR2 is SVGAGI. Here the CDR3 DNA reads TGTGCCAGCACCTTACCGGGACCCGAGCAGTACTTC. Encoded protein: CASTLPGPEQYF.

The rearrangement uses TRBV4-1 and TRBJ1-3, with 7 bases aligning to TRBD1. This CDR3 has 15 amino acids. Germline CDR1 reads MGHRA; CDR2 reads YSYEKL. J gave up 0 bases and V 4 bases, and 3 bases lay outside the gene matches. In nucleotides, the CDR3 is TGCGCCAGCAGCCTCCGGGACAGCTCTGGAAACACCATATATTTT. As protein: CASSLRDSSGNTIYF.

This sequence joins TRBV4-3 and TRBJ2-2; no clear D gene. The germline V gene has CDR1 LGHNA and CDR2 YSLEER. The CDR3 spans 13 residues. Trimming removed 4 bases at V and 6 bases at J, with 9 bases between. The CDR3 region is CASSRSGAGELFF. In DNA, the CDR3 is TGCGCCAGCAGCCGAAGTGGGGCCGGGGAGCTGTTTTTT.

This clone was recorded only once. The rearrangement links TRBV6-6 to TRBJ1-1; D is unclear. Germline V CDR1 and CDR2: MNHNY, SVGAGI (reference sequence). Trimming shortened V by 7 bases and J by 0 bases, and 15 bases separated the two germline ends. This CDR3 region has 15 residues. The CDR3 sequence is CASTLNPSLNTEAFF. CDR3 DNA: TGTGCCAGCACACTAAATCCCTCCCTGAACACTGAAGCTTTCTTT.

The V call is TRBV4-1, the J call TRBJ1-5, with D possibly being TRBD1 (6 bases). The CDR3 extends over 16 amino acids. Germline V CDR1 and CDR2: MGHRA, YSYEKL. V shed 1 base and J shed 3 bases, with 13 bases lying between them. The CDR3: CASSQVPDSTNQPQHF. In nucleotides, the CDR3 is TGCGCCAGCAGCCAAGTACCGGACAGTACCAATCAGCCCCAGCATTTT.

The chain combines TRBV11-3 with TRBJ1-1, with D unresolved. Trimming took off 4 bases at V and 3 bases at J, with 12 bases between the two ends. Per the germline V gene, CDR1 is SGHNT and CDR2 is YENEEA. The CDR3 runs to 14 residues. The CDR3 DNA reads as TGTGCCAGCAGCTCCGGGCCACCGGACACTGAAGCTTTCTTT. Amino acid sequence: CASSSGPPDTEAFF.

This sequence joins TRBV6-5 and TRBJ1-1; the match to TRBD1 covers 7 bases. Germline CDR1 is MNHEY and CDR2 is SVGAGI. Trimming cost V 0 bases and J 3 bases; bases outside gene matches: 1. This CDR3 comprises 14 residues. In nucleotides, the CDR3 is TGTGCCAGCAGTTACTCGGGGACAGACACTGAAGCTTTCTTT. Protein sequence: CASSYSGTDTEAFF.

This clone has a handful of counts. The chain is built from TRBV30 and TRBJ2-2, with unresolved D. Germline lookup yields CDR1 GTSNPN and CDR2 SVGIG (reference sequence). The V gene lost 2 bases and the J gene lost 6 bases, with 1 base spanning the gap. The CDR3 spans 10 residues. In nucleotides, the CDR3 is TGTGCCTGGAGTTCCGGGGAGCTGTTTTTT. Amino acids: CAWSSGELFF.

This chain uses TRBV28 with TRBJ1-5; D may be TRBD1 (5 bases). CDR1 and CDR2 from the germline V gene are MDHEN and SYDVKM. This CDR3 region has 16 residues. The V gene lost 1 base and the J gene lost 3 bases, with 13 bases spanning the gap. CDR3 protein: CASSLSGLVVNQPQHF. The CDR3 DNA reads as TGTGCCAGCAGTTTATCGGGGCTGGTGGTCAATCAGCCCCAGCATTTT.

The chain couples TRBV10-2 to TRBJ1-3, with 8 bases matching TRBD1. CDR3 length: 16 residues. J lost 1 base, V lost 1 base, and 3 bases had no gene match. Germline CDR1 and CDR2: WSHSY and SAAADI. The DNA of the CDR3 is TGCGCCAGCAGTGAGTGGCAGGGGGCTTCTGGAAACACCATATATTTT. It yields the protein CASSEWQGASGNTIYF.

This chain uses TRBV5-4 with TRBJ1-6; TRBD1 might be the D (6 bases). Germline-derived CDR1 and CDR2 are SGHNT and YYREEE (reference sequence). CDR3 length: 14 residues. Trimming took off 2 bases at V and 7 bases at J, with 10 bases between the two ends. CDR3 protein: CASSFRGGNSPLHF. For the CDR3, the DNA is TGTGCCAGCAGCTTCAGGGGCGGGAATTCACCCCTCCACTTT.

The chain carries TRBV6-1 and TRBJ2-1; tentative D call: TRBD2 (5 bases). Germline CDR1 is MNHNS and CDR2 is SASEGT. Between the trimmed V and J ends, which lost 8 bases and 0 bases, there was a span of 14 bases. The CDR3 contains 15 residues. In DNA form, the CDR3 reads TGTGCCAGCGGGTGGAAGCGGCGCTCCTACAATGAGCAGTTCTTC. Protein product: CASGWKRRSYNEQFF.

The CDR3 loop is CASSLHGSGTEAFF. In DNA, the CDR3 is TGTGCCAGCAGCTTACATGGCTCGGGGACTGAAGCTTTCTTT. The V gene is TRBV7-3, the J gene TRBJ1-1; D unclear. The CDR3 has 14 amino acids. Between the trimmed V and J ends, which lost 2 bases and 5 bases, there was a span of 12 bases. Germline CDR1 and CDR2: SGHTA and FQGTGA.